The clone carrying this T cell receptor (beta chain) appeared a few times. Using its own MiXCR run on the 5' RACE reads, TCRdb lists one record per CDR3 protein. Here the sample spans 450,000 or so distinct CDR3 sequences, roughly an eighth being singletons. These data originate in a study of identical twins. The germline gives CDR1 SGHVS, CDR2 FNYEAQ. The CDR3 runs 14 residues. Trimming took 1 base from V and 6 from J; bases not matched to a gene: 3. Separately, the same data were catalogued under a study of yellow fever vaccine responses in identical twins.

Sequenced: CD4+ T cells sorted from blood. The J gene is TRBJ2-7, the V gene TRBV7-6, with 10 bases that match TRBD2. This clonotype was obtained from a woman aged 18-35 years in good health. This CDR3 reads CASSLGTSGIEQYF. CDR3 sequence (DNA): TGTGCCAGCAGCTTAGGAACTAGCGGGATCGAGCAGTACTTC.